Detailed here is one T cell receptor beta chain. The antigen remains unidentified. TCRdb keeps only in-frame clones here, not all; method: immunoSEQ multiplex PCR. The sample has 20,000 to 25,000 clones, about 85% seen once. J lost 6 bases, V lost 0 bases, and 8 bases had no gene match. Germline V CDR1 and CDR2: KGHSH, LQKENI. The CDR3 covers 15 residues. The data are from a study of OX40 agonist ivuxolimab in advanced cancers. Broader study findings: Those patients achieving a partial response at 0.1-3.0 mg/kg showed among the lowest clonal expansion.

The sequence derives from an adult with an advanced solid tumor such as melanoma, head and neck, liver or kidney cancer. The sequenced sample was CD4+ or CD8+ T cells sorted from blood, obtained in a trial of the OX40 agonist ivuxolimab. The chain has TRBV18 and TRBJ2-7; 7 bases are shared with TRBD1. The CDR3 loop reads CASSPPATGSGEQYF. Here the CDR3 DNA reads TGTGCCAGCTCACCACCAGCGACAGGGTCTGGCGAGCAGTACTTC.